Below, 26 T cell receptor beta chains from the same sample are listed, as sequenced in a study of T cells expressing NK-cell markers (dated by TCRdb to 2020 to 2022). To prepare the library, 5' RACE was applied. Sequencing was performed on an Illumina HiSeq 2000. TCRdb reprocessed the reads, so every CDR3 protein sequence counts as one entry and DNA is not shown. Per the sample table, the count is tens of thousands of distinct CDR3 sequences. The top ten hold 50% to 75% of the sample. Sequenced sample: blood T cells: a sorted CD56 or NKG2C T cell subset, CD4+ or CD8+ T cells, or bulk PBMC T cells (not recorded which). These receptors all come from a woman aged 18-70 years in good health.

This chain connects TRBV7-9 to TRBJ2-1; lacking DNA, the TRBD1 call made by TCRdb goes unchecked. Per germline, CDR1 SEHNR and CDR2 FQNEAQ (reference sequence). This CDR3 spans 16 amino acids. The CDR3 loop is CASSLGRGQGKDEQFF.

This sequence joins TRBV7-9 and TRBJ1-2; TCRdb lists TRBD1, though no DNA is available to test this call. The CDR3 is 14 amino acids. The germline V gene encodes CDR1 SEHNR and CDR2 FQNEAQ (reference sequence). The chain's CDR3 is CASSSGQGSYGYTF.

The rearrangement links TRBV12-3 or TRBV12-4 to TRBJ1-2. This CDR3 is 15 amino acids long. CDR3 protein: CASSTLMSGNYGYTF.

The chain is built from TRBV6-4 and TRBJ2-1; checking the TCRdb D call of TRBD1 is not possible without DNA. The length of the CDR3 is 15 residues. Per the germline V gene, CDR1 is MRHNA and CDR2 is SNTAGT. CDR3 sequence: CASSESGTGADEQFF.

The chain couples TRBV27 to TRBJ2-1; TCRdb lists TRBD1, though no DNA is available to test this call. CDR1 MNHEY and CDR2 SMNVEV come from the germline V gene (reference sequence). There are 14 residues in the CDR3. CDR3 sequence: CASSSSGPSNEQFF.

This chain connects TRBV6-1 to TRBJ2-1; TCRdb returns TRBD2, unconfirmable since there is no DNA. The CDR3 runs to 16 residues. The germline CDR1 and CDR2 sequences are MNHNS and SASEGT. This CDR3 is CASRDEGGFTYNEQFF.

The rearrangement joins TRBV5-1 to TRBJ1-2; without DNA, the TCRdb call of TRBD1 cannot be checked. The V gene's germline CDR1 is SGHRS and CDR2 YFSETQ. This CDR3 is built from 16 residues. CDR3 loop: CASSLGTGPANYGYTF.

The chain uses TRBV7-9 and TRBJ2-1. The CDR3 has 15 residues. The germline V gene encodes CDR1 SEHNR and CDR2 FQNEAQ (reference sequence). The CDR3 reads CASSHEWGSYNEQFF.

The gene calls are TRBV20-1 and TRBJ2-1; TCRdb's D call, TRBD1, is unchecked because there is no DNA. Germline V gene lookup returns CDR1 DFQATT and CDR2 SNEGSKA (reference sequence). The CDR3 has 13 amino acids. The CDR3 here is CSARGGAFSEQFF.

This CDR3 reads CASRRTSGNYEQYF. The genes are TRBV3-1 and TRBJ2-7; TCRdb's D call of TRBD2 is untestable without DNA. The CDR3 loop spans 14 amino acids. Germline CDR1 LGHDT, CDR2 YNNKEL (reference sequence).

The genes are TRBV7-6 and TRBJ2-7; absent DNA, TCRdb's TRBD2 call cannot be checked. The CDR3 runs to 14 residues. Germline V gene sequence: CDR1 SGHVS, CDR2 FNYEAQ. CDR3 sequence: CASSRLADSYEQYF. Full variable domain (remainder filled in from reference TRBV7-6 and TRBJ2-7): GAGVSQSPRYKVTKRGQDVALRCDPISGHVSLYWYRQALGQGPEFLTYFNYEAQQDKSGLPNDRFSAERPEGSISTLTIQRTEQRDSAMYRCASSRLADSYEQYFGPGTRLTVT.

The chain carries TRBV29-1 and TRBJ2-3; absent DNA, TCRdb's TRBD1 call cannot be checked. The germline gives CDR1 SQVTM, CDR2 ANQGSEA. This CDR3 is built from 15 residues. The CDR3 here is CSVARDWGRTDTQYF.

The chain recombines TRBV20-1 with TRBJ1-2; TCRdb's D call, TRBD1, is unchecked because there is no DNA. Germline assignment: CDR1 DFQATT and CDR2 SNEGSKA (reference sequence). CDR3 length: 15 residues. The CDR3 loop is CSARTRRFGSFGYTF.

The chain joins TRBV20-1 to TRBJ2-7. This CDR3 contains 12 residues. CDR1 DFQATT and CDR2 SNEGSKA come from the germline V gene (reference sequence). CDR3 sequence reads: CSARDTFYEQYF.

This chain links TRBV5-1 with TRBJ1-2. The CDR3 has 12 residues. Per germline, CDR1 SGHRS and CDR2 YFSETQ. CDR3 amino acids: CASRTGVNGYTF.

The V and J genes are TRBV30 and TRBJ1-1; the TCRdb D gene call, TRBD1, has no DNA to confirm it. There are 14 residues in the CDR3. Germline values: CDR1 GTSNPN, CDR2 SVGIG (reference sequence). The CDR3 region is CAWSTGGPNTEAFF.

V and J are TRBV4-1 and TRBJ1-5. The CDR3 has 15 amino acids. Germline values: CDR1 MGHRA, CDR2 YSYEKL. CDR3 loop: CASSQDETRAQPQHF.

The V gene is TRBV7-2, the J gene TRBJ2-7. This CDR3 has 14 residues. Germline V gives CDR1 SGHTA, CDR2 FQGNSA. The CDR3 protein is CASSTTDRSYEQYF.

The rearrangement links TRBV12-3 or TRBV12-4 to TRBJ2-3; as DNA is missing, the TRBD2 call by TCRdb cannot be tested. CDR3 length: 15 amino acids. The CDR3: CASSSERGGVDTQYF.

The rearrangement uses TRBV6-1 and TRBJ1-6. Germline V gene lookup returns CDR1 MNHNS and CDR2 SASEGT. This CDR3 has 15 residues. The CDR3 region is CASLPTTSYNSPLHF.

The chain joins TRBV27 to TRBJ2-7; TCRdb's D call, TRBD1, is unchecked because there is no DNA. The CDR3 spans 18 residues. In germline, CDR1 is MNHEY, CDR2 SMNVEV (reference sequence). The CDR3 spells CASSFAPPTGTVSYEQYF.

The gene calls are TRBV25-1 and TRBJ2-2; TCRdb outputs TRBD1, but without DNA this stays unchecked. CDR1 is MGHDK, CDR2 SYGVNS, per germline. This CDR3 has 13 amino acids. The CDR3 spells CASSPGATGELFF.

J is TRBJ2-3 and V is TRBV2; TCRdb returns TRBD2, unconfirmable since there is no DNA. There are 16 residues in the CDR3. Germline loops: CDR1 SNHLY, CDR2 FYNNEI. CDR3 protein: CASSESAGGTTDTQYF. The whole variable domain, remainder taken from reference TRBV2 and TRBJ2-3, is EPEVTQTPSHQVTQMGQEVILRCVPISNHLYFYWYRQILGQKVEFLVSFYNNEISEKSEIFDDQFSVERPDGSNFTLKIRSTKLEDSAMYFCASSESAGGTTDTQYFGPGTRLTVL.

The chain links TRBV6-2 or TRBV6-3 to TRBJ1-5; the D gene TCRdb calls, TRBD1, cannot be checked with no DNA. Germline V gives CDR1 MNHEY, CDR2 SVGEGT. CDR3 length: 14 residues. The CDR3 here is CASSGQGKYQPQHF.

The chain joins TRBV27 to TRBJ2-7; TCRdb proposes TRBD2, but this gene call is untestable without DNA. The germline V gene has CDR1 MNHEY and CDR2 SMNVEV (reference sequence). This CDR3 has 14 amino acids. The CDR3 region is CASSLAGGDYEQYF.

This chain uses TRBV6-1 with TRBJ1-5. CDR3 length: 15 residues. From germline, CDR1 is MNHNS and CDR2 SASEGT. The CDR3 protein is CASSESRQPNQPQHF.